The next 24 T cell receptor beta chains were all read from a single sample in a study of blood T cells in healthy people across ages. Through a sample-barcoded 5' primer and a J-beta primer mix, a second PCR was run for roughly 6 to 12 cycles. TCRdb independently ran MiXCR on the 5' RACE reads; one entry per CDR3 protein. The data show fewer than 750,000 distinct CDR3 sequences, 40% to 55% seen once. The sample comprised blood. Receptor source: a man older than 75 in good health.

V usage is TRBV20-1 and J usage is TRBJ2-5, with 12 nucleotides matching TRBD2. The CDR3 is 16 residues long. CDR1 and CDR2 (germline): DFQATT, SNEGSKA (reference sequence). J gave up 4 bases and V 3 bases, and 9 bases lay outside the gene matches. Written as DNA, the CDR3 is TGCAGTGCTAGCTCCGGGACTAGCGGGTTTCTAGAGACCCAGTACTTC. It yields the protein CSASSGTSGFLETQYF.

This rearrangement joins TRBV27 to TRBJ1-1; D unclear. CDR1 is MNHEY, CDR2 SMNVEV, per germline (reference sequence). This CDR3 region has 15 residues. The V gene lost 5 bases and the J gene lost 4 bases, with 17 bases spanning the gap. The CDR3 nucleotides are TGTGCCAGCAGTACCTTGACCCGACTAAGCACTGAAGCTTTCTTT. Translating it yields CASSTLTRLSTEAFF.

This clonotype was counted only a few times. This rearrangement joins TRBV20-1 to TRBJ2-5, with D possibly matching TRBD1 (5 bases). Trimming pared 6 bases from V and 2 bases from J, leaving 10 bases between. From germline, CDR1 is DFQATT and CDR2 SNEGSKA (reference sequence). The CDR3 runs to 12 residues. CDR3 nucleotide sequence: TGCAGTGCCAACCGACAGCAAGAGACCCAGTACTTC. This translates into CSANRQQETQYF.

This clonotype was recorded many times. The chain joins TRBV6-6 to TRBJ2-3; possible D gene TRBD1, 6 bases. V was trimmed by 7 bases and J by 2 bases, leaving 16 bases between them. From germline, CDR1 is MNHNY and CDR2 SVGAGI (reference sequence). This CDR3 has 15 amino acids. CDR3 sequence (DNA): TGTGCCAGCAAAGGGGCCTCGGGACACACAGATACGCAGTATTTT. It codes for CASKGASGHTDTQYF.

The chain uses TRBV3-1 and TRBJ2-4; the match to TRBD2 covers 9 bases. The last part of the DNA fits TRBJ2-5 better; the J call may be wrong. Germline CDR1 is LGHDT and CDR2 is YNNKEL (reference sequence). The CDR3 extends over 17 amino acids. In nucleotides, the CDR3 is TGTGCCAGCAGCCAGGATGCTTATAGCGGGAGTGGGGAGACCCAGTACTTC. The encoded protein is CASSQDAYSGSGETQYF.

The chain has TRBV7-2 and TRBJ2-3; D is perhaps TRBD2 (5 bases). The CDR3 covers 16 residues. In germline, CDR1 is SGHTA, CDR2 FQGNSA. Deletions cut 1 base from V and 4 bases from J, with 15 bases between. In DNA form, the CDR3 reads TGTGCCAGCAGCTTAGTCTTAGGGCCGGGATCAGATACGCAGTATTTT. This sequence encodes CASSLVLGPGSDTQYF.

This clonotype was found many times. This chain joins TRBV6-1 and TRBJ2-7; 15 bases agree with TRBD2. The CDR3 contains 19 residues. Germline loops: CDR1 MNHNS, CDR2 SASEGT. The ends lost 10 bases at V and 2 bases at J; junction bases unmatched: 18. The CDR3 DNA sequence: TGTGCCACCATCAAGGGGGGACTAGCGGGGGGACAAGAGACCTACGAGCAGTACTTC. Translating it yields CATIKGGLAGGQETYEQYF.

The rearrangement links TRBV20-1 to TRBJ2-3, with TRBD2 identical over 10 bases. CDR3 length equals 17 residues. J gave up 0 bases and V 1 base, and 7 bases lay outside the gene matches. The germline gives CDR1 DFQATT, CDR2 SNEGSKA (reference sequence). This CDR3 is CSARGTSGTPSTDTQYF. In nucleotides, the CDR3 is TGCAGTGCTAGAGGGACTAGCGGAACTCCAAGCACAGATACGCAGTATTTT.

The rearrangement uses TRBV3-1 and TRBJ2-7, with 7 bases matching TRBD1. CDR3 length: 15 residues. V lost 4 bases to trimming and J lost 2 bases; unmatched junction nucleotides: 8. Germline assignment: CDR1 LGHDT and CDR2 YNNKEL (reference sequence). CDR3 bases: TGTGCCAGCAGCCCAACAGTGGGACAGACCTACGAGCAGTACTTC. Translated: CASSPTVGQTYEQYF.

This chain links TRBV27 with TRBJ2-5; D assignment may be TRBD1 or TRBD2 (6 bases each). The CDR3 consists of 15 residues. Trimming shortened V by 4 bases and J by 5 bases, and 17 bases separated the two germline ends. Germline CDR1 reads MNHEY; CDR2 reads SMNVEV (reference sequence). CDR3 sequence (DNA): TGTGCCAGCAGTTCCCCCTCCGGGGGCCAGGAGACCCAGTACTTC. The encoded protein is CASSSPSGGQETQYF.

The genes are TRBV5-1 and TRBJ2-5; the match to TRBD2 covers 9 bases. V trimming: 7 bases; J trimming: 4 bases; junction bases outside the gene matches: 11. The germline gives CDR1 SGHRS, CDR2 YFSETQ. The CDR3 spans 15 residues. CDR3 loop: CASGPGLAVSETQYF. The CDR3 DNA reads TGCGCCAGCGGCCCGGGACTAGCAGTGTCAGAGACCCAGTACTTC.

CDR3 nucleotides: TGTGCCAGCACCCGTGAGGGGGCGAACACTGAAGCTTTCTTT. This gives the protein CASTREGANTEAFF. The rearrangement joins TRBV6-2 or TRBV6-3 to TRBJ1-1; TRBD1 agrees at 7 bases. Germline V gene lookup returns CDR1 MNHEY and CDR2 SVGEGT. J was trimmed by 1 base and V by 7 bases; bases with no gene match: 6. This CDR3 region has 14 residues.

This chain links TRBV7-2 with TRBJ2-4, with D maybe TRBD1 (6 bases). The J call is doubtful: the DNA matches TRBJ2-7 better. Looked up from germline, CDR1 is SGHTA and CDR2 is FQGNSA. CDR3 length equals 15 residues. The CDR3 DNA follows: TGTGCCAGCAGACCACAGGGAACCATCCCCTACGAGCAGTACTTC. The encoded protein is CASRPQGTIPYEQYF.

A single count supports this clonotype. This chain connects TRBV5-1 to TRBJ2-1; TRBD2 agrees at 10 bases. V shed 0 bases, J shed 0 bases, and the junction held 12 bases outside the gene matches. This CDR3 has 20 residues. The germline gives CDR1 SGHRS, CDR2 YFSETQ. The CDR3 loop is CASSLDSLAGALSSYNEQFF. In DNA, the CDR3 is TGCGCCAGCAGCTTGGACTCTCTAGCGGGGGCCCTGAGCTCCTACAATGAGCAGTTCTTC.

The gene calls are TRBV2 and TRBJ2-1; TRBD2 matches 8 bases. Unmatched junction bases numbered 8, after V lost 8 bases and J lost 8 bases. The CDR3 totals 13 residues. The germline V gene has CDR1 SNHLY and CDR2 FYNNEI. CDR3 coding DNA: TGTGCCAGCCTAGGACTAGCTATCGATGAGCAGTTCTTC. This gives the protein CASLGLAIDEQFF.

This chain connects TRBV2 to TRBJ1-4; D perhaps matches TRBD1 (5 bases). Germline V CDR1 and CDR2: SNHLY, FYNNEI. V gave up 4 bases and J gave up 6 bases, with 15 bases separating them. The CDR3 covers 15 residues. CDR3 protein: CASSGGGGGDEKLFF. CDR3 in DNA: TGTGCCAGCAGTGGAGGCGGGGGAGGAGATGAAAAACTGTTTTTT.

V is TRBV7-8 and J is TRBJ1-5; tentative D call: TRBD1 (6 bases). Germline V gene data show CDR1 as SGHVS and CDR2 as FQNEAQ. The CDR3 runs 16 residues. With 5 bases removed from V and 2 bases from J, the gap between germline ends came to 16 bases. CDR3 region: CASSAERGSRNQPQHF. The DNA for the CDR3 is TGTGCCAGCAGCGCTGAAAGGGGGAGTCGCAATCAGCCCCAGCATTTT.

J is TRBJ2-2 and V is TRBV2; D ambiguous. Germline CDR1 is SNHLY and CDR2 is FYNNEI. The CDR3 consists of 14 residues. V was pared by 0 bases and J by 6 bases, with 8 bases between. This CDR3 is CASSEAGKAGELFF. The CDR3 DNA reads TGTGCCAGCAGTGAAGCAGGGAAGGCCGGGGAGCTGTTTTTT.

The chain employs TRBV30 and TRBJ2-3, with TRBD2 identical over 10 bases. Germline V gene sequence: CDR1 GTSNPN, CDR2 SVGIG (reference sequence). V shed 1 base and J 2 bases; nucleotides not matched to a gene: 3. The CDR3 runs 15 residues. CDR3 in DNA: TGTGCCTGGAGTGCACTAGCGGGGTACACAGATACGCAGTATTTT. This codes for CAWSALAGYTDTQYF.

To note about this clonotype: This CDR3 is missing its conserved last phenylalanine or tryptophan, likely due to a read error. V usage is TRBV29-1 and J usage is TRBJ2-7; D might be TRBD2 (6 bases). CDR3 length: 14 amino acids. Trimming stripped 2 bases from V and 0 bases from J, with 11 bases between. CDR1 is SQVTM, CDR2 ANQGSEA, per germline. The CDR3 reads CSVEKGAGSYEQYY. Written as DNA, the CDR3 is TGCAGCGTTGAAAAGGGAGCGGGCTCCTACGAGCAGTACTAC.

CDR3 bases: TGTGCCAGCAGCCGAGAGCCCTTAGCGCATGAGCAGTTCTTC. This codes for CASSREPLAHEQFF. J is TRBJ2-1 and V is TRBV7-2; D might be TRBD2 (5 bases). CDR3 length: 14 residues. Trimming removed 5 bases from V and 8 bases from J, with 16 bases in between. Germline lookup yields CDR1 SGHTA and CDR2 FQGNSA.

This clonotype has ten or more counts. V usage is TRBV6-6 and J usage is TRBJ2-1, with TRBD2 matching 10 bases. Trimming took 2 bases from V and 4 from J; bases not matched to a gene: 5. CDR3 size: 16 residues. CDR1 is MNHNY and CDR2 is SVGAGI in the germline V gene (reference sequence). CDR3 sequence: CASSYEPAGGYNEQFF. The CDR3, as DNA: TGTGCCAGCAGTTACGAACCAGCGGGAGGGTACAATGAGCAGTTCTTC.

In its sample, this clonotype was seen a few times. One junction end does not reproduce the germline sequence, and a read error may be involved. The chain combines TRBV2 with TRBJ2-1; 7 bases map to TRBD2. The CDR3 sequence is 15 residues long. Germline assignment: CDR1 SNHLY and CDR2 FYNNEI. In nucleotides, the CDR3 is TGTGCCAGCAGTGAAGAAGGGACTACCTCCAATCAGCAGTTCTTC. Encoded protein: CASSEEGTTSNQQFF.

The genes are TRBV4-3 and TRBJ2-1; D remains unclear. The CDR3 is 16 amino acids. Per the germline V gene, CDR1 is LGHNA and CDR2 is YSLEER. Trimming left V 1 base short and J 0 bases short, with 10 bases between. DNA for the CDR3: TGCGCCAGCAGCCAAGGCCTCGCCAGCTCCTACAATGAGCAGTTCTTC. Its protein product is CASSQGLASSYNEQFF.